This T cell receptor beta chain was documented in a study of PD-L1 blockade in urothelial cancer. The data were produced by immunoSEQ multiplex PCR, yet TCRdb's version contains in-frame clones alone and is incomplete. The sample lists 90,000 to 120,000 clones; approximately 85% were seen once. The germline gives CDR1 SGHRS, CDR2 YFSETQ. V lost 0 bases to trimming and J lost 4 bases, with 8 bases between them. There are 15 residues in the CDR3. This TCR came from a man aged 45 to 65 with urothelial cancer. Sample: PBMCs, taken around atezolizumab (anti-PD-L1) treatment. This chain links TRBV5-1 with TRBJ1-6, with D perhaps matching TRBD1 (5 bases). CDR3 amino acids: CASSLDGGYNSPLHF. CDR3 bases: TGCGCCAGCAGCTTGGATGGGGGGTATAATTCACCCCTCCACTTT.